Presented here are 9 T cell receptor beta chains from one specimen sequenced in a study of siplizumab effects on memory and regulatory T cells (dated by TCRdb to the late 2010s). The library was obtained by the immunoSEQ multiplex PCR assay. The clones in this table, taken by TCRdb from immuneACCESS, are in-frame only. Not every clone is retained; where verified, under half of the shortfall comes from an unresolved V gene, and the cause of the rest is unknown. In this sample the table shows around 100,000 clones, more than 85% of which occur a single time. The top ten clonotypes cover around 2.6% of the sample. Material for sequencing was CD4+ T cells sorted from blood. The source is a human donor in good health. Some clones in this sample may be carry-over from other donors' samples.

CDR3 in amino acids: CASSIRGQGSYEQYF. The DNA for the CDR3 is TGTGCCAGTAGTATCCGGGGACAGGGGTCCTACGAGCAGTACTTC. The chain recombines TRBV19 with TRBJ2-7; 10 bases are a match to TRBD1. The germline V gene encodes CDR1 LNHDA and CDR2 SQIVND (reference sequence). The V and J ends lost 3 bases and 1 base, in that order; junction bases with no gene match: 3. The CDR3 runs 15 residues. Full variable domain (outside the CDR3, taken from reference TRBV19 and TRBJ2-7): DGGITQSPKYLFRKEGQNVTLSCEQNLNHDAMYWYRQDPGQGLRLIYYSQIVNDFQKGDIAEGYSVSREKKESFPLTVTSAQKNPTAFYLCASSIRGQGSYEQYFGPGTRLTVT.

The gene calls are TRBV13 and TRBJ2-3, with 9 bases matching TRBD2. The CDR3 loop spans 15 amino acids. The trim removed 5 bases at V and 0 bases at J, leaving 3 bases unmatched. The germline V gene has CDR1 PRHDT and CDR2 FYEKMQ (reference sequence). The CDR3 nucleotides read TGTGCCAGCAGCCTAGCGGGGCGAAGCACAGATACGCAGTATTTT. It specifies CASSLAGRSTDTQYF.

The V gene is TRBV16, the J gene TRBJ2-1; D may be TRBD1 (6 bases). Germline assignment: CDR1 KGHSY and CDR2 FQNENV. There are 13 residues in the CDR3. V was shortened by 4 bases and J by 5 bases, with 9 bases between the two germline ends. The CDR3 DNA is TGTGCCAGCAGCCGGTCAGGGGACAATGAGCAGTTCTTC. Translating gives CASSRSGDNEQFF.

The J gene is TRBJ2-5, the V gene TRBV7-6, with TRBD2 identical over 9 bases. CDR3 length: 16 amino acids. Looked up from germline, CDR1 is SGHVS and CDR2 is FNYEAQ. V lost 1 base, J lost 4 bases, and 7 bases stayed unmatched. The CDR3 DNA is TGTGCCAGCAGCTTAGGGTTGACTAGCGGAGCAGAGACCCAGTACTTC. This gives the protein CASSLGLTSGAETQYF.

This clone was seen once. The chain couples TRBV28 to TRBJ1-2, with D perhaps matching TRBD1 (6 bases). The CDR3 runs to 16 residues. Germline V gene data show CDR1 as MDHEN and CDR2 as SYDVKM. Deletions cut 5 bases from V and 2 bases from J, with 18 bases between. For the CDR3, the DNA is TGTGCCAGCAGTATCCGACAGGAAAGGGGAAACTATGGCTACACCTTC. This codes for CASSIRQERGNYGYTF.

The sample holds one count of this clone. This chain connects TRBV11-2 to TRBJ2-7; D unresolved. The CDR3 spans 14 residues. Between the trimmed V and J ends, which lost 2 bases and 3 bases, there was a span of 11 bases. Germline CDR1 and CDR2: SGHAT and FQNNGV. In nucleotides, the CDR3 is TGTGCCAGCAGCTTAAGCGCGCCGGACTACGAGCAGTACTTC. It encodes CASSLSAPDYEQYF. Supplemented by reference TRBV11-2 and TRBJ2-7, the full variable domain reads EAGVAQSPRYKIIEKRQSVAFWCNPISGHATLYWYQQILGQGPKLLIQFQNNGVVDDSQLPKDRFSAERLKGVDSTLKIQPAKLEDSAVYLCASSLSAPDYEQYFGPGTRLTVT.

This chain's CDR3 is CASSFKLAKNIQYF. For the CDR3, the DNA is TGTGCCAGCAGCTTTAAACTAGCCAAAAACATTCAGTACTTC. The rearrangement joins TRBV7-2 to TRBJ2-4; D unresolved. V was clipped by 3 bases and J by 0 bases, with 6 bases between them. CDR1 SGHTA and CDR2 FQGNSA come from the germline V gene. The CDR3 runs to 14 residues.

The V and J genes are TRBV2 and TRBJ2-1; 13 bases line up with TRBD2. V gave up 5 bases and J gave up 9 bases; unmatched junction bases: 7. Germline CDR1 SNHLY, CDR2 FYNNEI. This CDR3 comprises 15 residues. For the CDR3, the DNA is TGTGCCAGCAGTCCTCGGACTAGCGGGAGCAGTGAGCAGTTCTTC. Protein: CASSPRTSGSSEQFF.

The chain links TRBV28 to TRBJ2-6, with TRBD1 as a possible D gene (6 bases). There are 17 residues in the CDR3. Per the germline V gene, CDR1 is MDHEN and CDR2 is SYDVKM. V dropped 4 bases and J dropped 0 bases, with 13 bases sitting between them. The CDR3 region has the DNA TGTGCCAGCAGTTCGGGACACCCGAGCTCTGGGGCCAACGTCCTGACTTTC. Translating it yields CASSSGHPSSGANVLTF.